These 28 T cell receptor beta chains were sequenced from one sample in a study of post-analysis software for immune sequencing data. Unique-molecular-identifier-tagged TCR beta cDNA libraries were used. Using its own MiXCR run on the PCR reads, TCRdb lists one record per CDR3 protein. Of some 690,000 distinct CDR3 sequences in the sample, approximately 60% were seen once. Points from the study as a whole: Patients showed TRBV5-6, TRBV5-1 and TRBV20-1 among roughly five TRBV segments more frequent than in controls.

Antigens of these TCRs are unknown. The sequenced sample consisted of blood. Source of these receptors: a girl aged 2 to 10 with multiple sclerosis.

The V call is TRBV5-1, the J call TRBJ1-2, with D tentatively TRBD1 (5 bases). Germline CDR1 and CDR2: SGHRS and YFSETQ. The CDR3 contains 16 residues. Trimming cost V 3 bases and J 5 bases, with 20 bases left between them. CDR3 residues: CASSSGGVRSWYGYTF. The DNA for the CDR3 is TGCGCCAGCAGCTCGGGAGGGGTCCGGAGTTGGTATGGCTACACCTTC.

This clonotype has more than one count but fewer than ten. The J gene is TRBJ2-5, the V gene TRBV6-2 or TRBV6-3, with a tentative D call TRBD2 (6 bases). Germline V gene data show CDR1 as MNHEY and CDR2 as SVGEGT. The CDR3 has 14 amino acids. The germline V and J ends were trimmed by 2 bases and 5 bases, with 12 bases remaining between them. CDR3 sequence: CASSYIPGAETQYF. Here the CDR3 DNA reads TGTGCCAGCAGTTACATTCCGGGAGCGGAGACCCAGTACTTC.

This chain links TRBV7-9 with TRBJ2-1, with 10 bases identical to TRBD1. Trimming at V came to 5 bases and at J to 4 bases, leaving 11 bases not matched to a gene. The CDR3 loop spans 17 amino acids. Germline-derived CDR1 and CDR2 are SEHNR and FQNEAQ (reference sequence). CDR3 nucleotides: TGTGCCAGCAGCCCTCGCTCCGGGACAGGGGTGTACAATGAGCAGTTCTTC. It translates to CASSPRSGTGVYNEQFF. Looking up the rest from reference TRBV7-9 and TRBJ2-1 gives the full variable domain: DTGVSQNPRHKITKRGQNVTFRCDPISEHNRLYWYRQTLGQGPEFLTYFQNEAQLEKSRLLSDRFSAERPKGSFSTLEIQRTEQGDSAMYLCASSPRSGTGVYNEQFFGPGTRLTVL.

The CDR3 bases are TGTGCCAGTAGTATAGTGGCAGGGAGAGGCAATGAGCAGTTCTTC. It yields the protein CASSIVAGRGNEQFF. The rearrangement joins TRBV19 to TRBJ2-1, with D tentatively TRBD1 or TRBD2 (5 bases each). Germline loops: CDR1 LNHDA, CDR2 SQIVND (reference sequence). The CDR3 contains 15 residues. Deletions cut 1 base from V and 6 bases from J, with 13 bases between.

The V call is TRBV9, the J call TRBJ1-6; 12 bases align to TRBD1. There are 16 residues in the CDR3. Germline CDR1 reads SGDLS; CDR2 reads YYNGEE. J was trimmed by 7 bases and V by 3 bases; bases with no gene match: 5. CDR3 coding DNA: TGTGCCAGCAGCGGCGGGACAGGGGGCGCGAATTCACCCCTCCACTTT. Translated, it gives CASSGGTGGANSPLHF.

J is TRBJ2-7 and V is TRBV5-1; 8 bases align to TRBD1. The germline V gene encodes CDR1 SGHRS and CDR2 YFSETQ. The CDR3 extends over 16 amino acids. V was clipped by 0 bases and J by 2 bases; unmatched bases: 7. The CDR3 reads CASSLGRDRWAYEQYF. DNA of the CDR3: TGCGCCAGCAGCTTGGGCCGGGACAGGTGGGCCTACGAGCAGTACTTC.

V gene TRBV6-2 or TRBV6-3 combines with J gene TRBJ2-1; 13 bases fit TRBD2. V dropped 2 bases and J dropped 4; count of bases not matched to a gene: 8. Per germline, CDR1 MNHEY and CDR2 SVGEGT. The CDR3 loop spans 18 amino acids. The DNA of the CDR3 is TGTGCCAGCAGTTACGGACTAGCGGGAGATGGGATGTACAATGAGCAGTTCTTC. This encodes CASSYGLAGDGMYNEQFF.

V gene TRBV24-1 combines with J gene TRBJ2-1; TRBD1 agrees at 9 bases. CDR1 and CDR2 (germline): KGHDR, SFDVKD. The CDR3 runs 15 residues. V was pared by 2 bases and J by 8 bases, with 6 bases of the junction left unmatched. The CDR3 bases are TGTGCCACCAGTGATTCCGGGACAGGGACGGATGAGCAGTTCTTC. Amino acids: CATSDSGTGTDEQFF.

This chain joins TRBV2 and TRBJ2-1, with 12 bases identical to TRBD2. V lost 6 bases to trimming and J lost 10 bases; unmatched junction nucleotides: 7. This CDR3 has 14 residues. CDR1 and CDR2 (germline): SNHLY, FYNNEI. CDR3 coding DNA: TGTGCCAGCAGACCCGGGACTAGCGGGCGGGAGCAGTTCTTC. This codes for CASRPGTSGREQFF.

In its sample, this clonotype was seen a few times. The chain has TRBV29-1 and TRBJ1-3; no definite D call. V was shortened by 3 bases and J by 0 bases, with 3 bases between the two germline ends. The CDR3 covers 12 residues. The germline V gene encodes CDR1 SQVTM and CDR2 ANQGSEA. The CDR3 here is CSVEDSGNTIYF. The DNA for the CDR3 is TGCAGCGTTGAGGACTCTGGAAACACCATATATTTT. The full variable domain, completed using reference TRBV29-1 and TRBJ1-3, is SAVISQKPSRDICQRGTSLTIQCQVDSQVTMMFWYRQQPGQSLTLIATANQGSEATYESGFVIDKFPISRPNLTFSTLTVSNMSPEDSSIYLCSVEDSGNTIYFGEGSWLTVV.

There are a few counts of this clonotype. The V gene is TRBV4-3, the J gene TRBJ2-1; possibly TRBD1 or TRBD2 for D (5 bases each). The CDR3 sequence is 16 residues long. Trimming removed 3 bases at V and 4 bases at J, with 16 bases between. CDR1 LGHNA and CDR2 YSLEER come from the germline V gene. CDR3 protein: CASSQETWGGYNEQFF. CDR3 DNA: TGCGCCAGCAGCCAGGAGACGTGGGGCGGGTACAATGAGCAGTTCTTC.

The chain uses TRBV3-1 and TRBJ2-3; a possible D gene is TRBD2 (5 bases). Germline loops: CDR1 LGHDT, CDR2 YNNKEL (reference sequence). This CDR3 is built from 14 residues. V lost 1 base and J 4 bases, leaving 9 bases between the germline ends. The CDR3 coding sequence is TGTGCCAGCAGCCAAGCGGACTCTCCAGATACGCAGTATTTT. Translation gives CASSQADSPDTQYF.

J is TRBJ2-3 and V is TRBV7-2; D perhaps matches TRBD2 (6 bases). Germline CDR1 reads SGHTA; CDR2 reads FQGNSA. Trimming left V 5 bases short and J 0 bases short, with 15 bases between. This CDR3 region has 16 residues. The CDR3 here is CASSPHASVSTDTQYF. In DNA form, the CDR3 reads TGTGCCAGCAGCCCCCATGCTAGCGTGAGCACAGATACGCAGTATTTT.

About this clonotype: Compared with germline, one end of the junction differs, possibly owing to a read error. The rearrangement links TRBV5-1 to TRBJ2-1, with TRBD2 identical over 7 bases. CDR3 length: 17 amino acids. Germline V lookup: CDR1 SGHRS, CDR2 YFSETQ. The CDR3 nucleotides are TGCGCCGGCAGCTTGTTGGAGGGAGGGAACAGGTACAATGAGCAGTTCTTC. It is translated as CAGSLLEGGNRYNEQFF.

This clonotype was counted a single time. V and J are TRBV3-1 and TRBJ2-7; 7 positions agree with TRBD1. The DNA matches TRBJ2-5 better at its end, which makes the J call doubtful. This CDR3 has 14 amino acids. The V gene's germline CDR1 is LGHDT and CDR2 YNNKEL (reference sequence). CDR3 loop: CASSYHSGGETQYF. The CDR3 DNA follows: TGTGCCAGCAGCTACCACTCAGGGGGAGAGACCCAGTACTTC.

J is TRBJ1-5 and V is TRBV6-6; D is uncertain. CDR3 length: 17 amino acids. Trimming left V 0 bases short and J 2 bases short, with 14 bases between. Germline CDR1 and CDR2: MNHNY and SVGAGI (reference sequence). The CDR3 DNA sequence: TGTGCCAGCAGTTACTCGATCAGAGTCTCTGGCAATCAGCCCCAGCATTTT. It specifies CASSYSIRVSGNQPQHF.

The V call is TRBV7-2, the J call TRBJ2-5; 12 bases are a match to TRBD2. V lost 5 bases, J lost 2 bases, and 3 bases stayed unmatched. The CDR3 is made up of 15 amino acids. CDR1 is SGHTA and CDR2 is FQGNSA in the germline V gene. CDR3 DNA sequence: TGTGCCAGCAGCGGGGGACTAGCGGGTCAAGAGACCCAGTACTTC. This gives the protein CASSGGLAGQETQYF.

This clonotype turned up a few times. V gene TRBV18 combines with J gene TRBJ2-4, with TRBD1 matching over 7 bases. Trimming took 3 bases from V and 8 from J; bases not matched to a gene: 1. The CDR3 consists of 12 residues. Looked up from germline, CDR1 is KGHSH and CDR2 is LQKENI. This CDR3 is CASSPQGDIQYF. The DNA of the CDR3 is TGTGCCAGCTCACCGCAGGGGGACATTCAGTACTTC.

This chain links TRBV5-1 with TRBJ1-4, with D possibly TRBD1 on 5 matching bases. CDR1 is SGHRS, CDR2 YFSETQ, per germline. Between the trimmed V and J ends, which lost 4 bases and 3 bases, there was a span of 10 bases. CDR3 size: 14 residues. CDR3 bases: TGCGCCAGCAGCCCCAGGGAACCTAATGAAAAACTGTTTTTT. Translating gives CASSPREPNEKLFF.

The chain recombines TRBV6-5 with TRBJ1-2; D gene ambiguous. CDR1 is MNHEY, CDR2 SVGAGI, per germline. The CDR3 is made up of 13 amino acids. V was clipped by 6 bases and J by 4 bases, with 12 bases between them. CDR3 loop: CASRDPGSYGYTF. In DNA, the CDR3 is TGTGCCAGCAGGGATCCGGGATCCTATGGCTACACCTTC.

This chain uses TRBV7-2 with TRBJ2-7, with unresolved D. The CDR3 loop spans 14 amino acids. Germline assignment: CDR1 SGHTA and CDR2 FQGNSA. Deletions cut 1 base from V and 2 bases from J, with 9 bases between. The CDR3 coding sequence is TGTGCCAGCAGCTTAGAACCTACTCCCTACGAGCAGTACTTC. Amino acids: CASSLEPTPYEQYF. Filled out from reference TRBV7-2 and TRBJ2-7, the complete variable domain reads GAGVSQSPSNKVTEKGKDVELRCDPISGHTALYWYRQSLGQGLEFLIYFQGNSAPDKSGLPSDRFSAERTGGSVSTLTIQRTQQEDSAVYLCASSLEPTPYEQYFGPGTRLTVT.

This chain links TRBV29-1 with TRBJ2-1; TRBD2 aligns across 9 bases. J gave up 6 bases and V 4 bases, and 7 bases lay outside the gene matches. The length of the CDR3 is 14 residues. Germline V gene data show CDR1 as SQVTM and CDR2 as ANQGSEA. The CDR3 DNA reads TGCAGCGTTGTTCCCCCTAGCGGGGTCAATGAGCAGTTCTTC. The encoded protein is CSVVPPSGVNEQFF.

The chain links TRBV20-1 to TRBJ1-1; TRBD1 agrees at 12 bases. The CDR3 loop spans 16 amino acids. Germline V gene sequence: CDR1 DFQATT, CDR2 SNEGSKA (reference sequence). The V gene end was trimmed by 0 bases and the J gene end by 12 bases; junction bases not matched to a gene: 14. CDR3 sequence: CSARDLIRDRGLSTFF. The CDR3 coding sequence is TGCAGTGCTAGAGATCTTATCAGGGACAGGGGGCTCTCGACTTTCTTT.

The V call is TRBV29-1, the J call TRBJ2-7; D is ambiguous. Germline CDR1 reads SQVTM; CDR2 reads ANQGSEA. The CDR3 sequence is 14 residues long. Trimming removed 4 bases from V and 0 bases from J, with 13 bases in between. As DNA, the CDR3 is TGCAGCGTTGGGAAACGTGGGATCTCCTACGAGCAGTACTTC. Translation gives CSVGKRGISYEQYF.

The count of this clonotype is one. V and J are TRBV6-2 or TRBV6-3 and TRBJ2-5; D gene uncertain. Germline V gene data show CDR1 as MNHEY and CDR2 as SVGEGT. Trimming cost V 4 bases and J 0 bases, with 27 bases left between them. The CDR3 contains 20 residues. The CDR3 protein is CASSFRLHLRVIVYQETQYF. CDR3 nucleotide sequence: TGTGCCAGCAGTTTTCGGCTCCACCTTAGGGTGATCGTGTACCAAGAGACCCAGTACTTC.

This rearrangement joins TRBV2 to TRBJ1-5, with unresolved D. Germline V gene sequence: CDR1 SNHLY, CDR2 FYNNEI. V gave up 5 bases and J gave up 3 bases, with 14 bases separating them. This CDR3 region has 15 residues. CDR3 loop: CASSLVDGNNQPQHF. The CDR3 DNA is TGTGCCAGCAGTCTGGTGGACGGGAACAATCAGCCCCAGCATTTT.

The chain recombines TRBV4-2 with TRBJ1-5, with D hard to call. Trimming pared 1 base from V and 4 bases from J, leaving 11 bases between. Germline V lookup: CDR1 LGHNA, CDR2 YNFKEQ. This CDR3 has 15 residues. CDR3 coding DNA: TGTGCCAGCAGCCAAGGAGCAACGGGGAATCAGCCCCAGCATTTT. It specifies CASSQGATGNQPQHF.

This clonotype appeared a single time. V usage is TRBV10-3 and J usage is TRBJ1-1; D possibly corresponds to TRBD1 (6 bases). Trimming removed 3 bases from V and 5 bases from J, with 10 bases in between. This CDR3 contains 13 residues. Germline lookup yields CDR1 ENHRY and CDR2 SYGVKD. Written as DNA, the CDR3 is TGTGCCATCAGTGATCGAGGGGGGACTGAAGCTTTCTTT. Translating it yields CAISDRGGTEAFF.